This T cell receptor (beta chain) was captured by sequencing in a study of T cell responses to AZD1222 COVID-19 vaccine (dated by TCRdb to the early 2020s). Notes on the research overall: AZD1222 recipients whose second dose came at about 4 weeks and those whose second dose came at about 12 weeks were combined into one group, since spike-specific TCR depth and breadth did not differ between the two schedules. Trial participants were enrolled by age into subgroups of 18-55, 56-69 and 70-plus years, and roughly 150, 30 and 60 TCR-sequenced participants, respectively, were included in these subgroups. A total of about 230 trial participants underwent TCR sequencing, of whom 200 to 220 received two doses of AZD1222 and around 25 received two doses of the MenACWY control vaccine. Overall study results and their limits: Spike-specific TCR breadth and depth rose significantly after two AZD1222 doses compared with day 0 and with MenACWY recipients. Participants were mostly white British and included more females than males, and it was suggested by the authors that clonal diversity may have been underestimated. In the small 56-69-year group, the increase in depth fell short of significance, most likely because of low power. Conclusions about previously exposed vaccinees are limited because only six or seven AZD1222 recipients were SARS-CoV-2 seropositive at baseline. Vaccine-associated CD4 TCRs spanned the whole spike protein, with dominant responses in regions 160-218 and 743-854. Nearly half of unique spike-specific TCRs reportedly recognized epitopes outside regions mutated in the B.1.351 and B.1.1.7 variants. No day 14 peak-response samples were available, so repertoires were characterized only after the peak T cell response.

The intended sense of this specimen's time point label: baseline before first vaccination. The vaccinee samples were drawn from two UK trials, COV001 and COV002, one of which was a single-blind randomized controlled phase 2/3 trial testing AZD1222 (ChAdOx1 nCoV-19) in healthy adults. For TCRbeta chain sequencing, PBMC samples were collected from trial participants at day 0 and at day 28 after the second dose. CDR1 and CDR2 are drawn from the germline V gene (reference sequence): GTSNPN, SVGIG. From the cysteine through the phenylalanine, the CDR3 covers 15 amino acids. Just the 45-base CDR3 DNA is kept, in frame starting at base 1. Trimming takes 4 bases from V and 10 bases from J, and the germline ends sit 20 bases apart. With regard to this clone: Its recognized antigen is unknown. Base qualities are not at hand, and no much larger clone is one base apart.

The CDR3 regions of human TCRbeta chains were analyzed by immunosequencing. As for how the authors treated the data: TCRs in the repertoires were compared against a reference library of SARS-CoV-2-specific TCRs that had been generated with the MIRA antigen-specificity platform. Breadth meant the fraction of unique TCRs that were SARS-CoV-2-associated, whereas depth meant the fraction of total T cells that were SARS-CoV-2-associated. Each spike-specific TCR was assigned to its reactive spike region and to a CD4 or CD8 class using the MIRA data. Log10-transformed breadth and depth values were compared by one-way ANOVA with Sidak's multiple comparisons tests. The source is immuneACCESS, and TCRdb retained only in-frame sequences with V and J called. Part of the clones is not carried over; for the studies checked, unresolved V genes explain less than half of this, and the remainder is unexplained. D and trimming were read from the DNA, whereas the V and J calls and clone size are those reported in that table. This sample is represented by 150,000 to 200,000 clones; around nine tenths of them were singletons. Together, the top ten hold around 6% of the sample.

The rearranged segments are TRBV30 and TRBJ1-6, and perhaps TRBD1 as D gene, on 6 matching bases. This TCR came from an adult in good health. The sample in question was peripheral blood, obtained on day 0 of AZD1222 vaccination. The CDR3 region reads CAWNTAGVVGSPLHF. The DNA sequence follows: TGTGCCTGGAATACTGCAGGGGTCGTGGGGTCACCCCTCCACTTT.